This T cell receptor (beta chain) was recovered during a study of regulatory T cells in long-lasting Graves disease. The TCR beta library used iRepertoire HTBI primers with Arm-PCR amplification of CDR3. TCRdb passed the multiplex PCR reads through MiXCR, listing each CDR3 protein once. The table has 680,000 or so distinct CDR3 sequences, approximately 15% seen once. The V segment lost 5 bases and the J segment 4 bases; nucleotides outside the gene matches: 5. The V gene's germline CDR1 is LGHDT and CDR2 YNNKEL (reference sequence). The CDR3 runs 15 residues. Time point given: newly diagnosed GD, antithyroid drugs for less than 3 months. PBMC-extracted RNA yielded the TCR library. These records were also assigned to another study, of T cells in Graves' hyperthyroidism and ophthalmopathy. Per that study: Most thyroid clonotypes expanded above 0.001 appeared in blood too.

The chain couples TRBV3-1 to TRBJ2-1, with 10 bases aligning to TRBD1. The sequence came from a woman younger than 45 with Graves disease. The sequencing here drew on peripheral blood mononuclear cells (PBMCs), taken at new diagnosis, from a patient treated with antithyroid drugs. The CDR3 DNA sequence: TGTGCCAGCAGCAAGGACAGGGGGTTTTACAATGAGCAGTTCTTC. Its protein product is CASSKDRGFYNEQFF.